The 5 T cell receptor beta chains reported below all come from one sample, sequenced in a study of T cells in Graves' hyperthyroidism and ophthalmopathy. Regions amplified from RNA transcripts were the TCR beta CDR3 regions. First-round RT-PCR with HTBI primers amplified the TCR CDR3 region. TCRdb called the multiplex PCR reads again in MiXCR, with one record for every CDR3 protein. This repertoire shows 140,000 or so distinct CDR3 sequences, 22% found once; its top ten account for 65% to 80%. Source material: blood. The receptors come from a woman aged 45 to 65 with Graves' hyperthyroidism that later progressed to Graves' ophthalmopathy.

At least ten counts were recorded for this clonotype. CDR3 in DNA: TGTGCCACAGGGTCTGGCGAGCAGTACTTC. Translated, it gives CATGSGEQYF. The chain is built from TRBV3-1 and TRBJ2-7; maybe TRBD1 (5 bases). There are 10 residues in the CDR3. The V gene lost 10 bases and the J gene lost 6 bases, with 10 bases spanning the gap. Germline lookup yields CDR1 LGHDT and CDR2 YNNKEL (reference sequence).

This clonotype was observed a handful of times. The J gene is TRBJ1-6, the V gene TRBV10-2; D is undetermined. V was cut by 6 bases and J by 0 bases, with 18 bases left in between. This CDR3 is built from 18 residues. CDR1 WSHSY and CDR2 SAAADI come from the germline V gene. As DNA, the CDR3 is TGCGCCAGCAGCCCAACAACTCCCGGGAGCTCCTATAATTCACCCCTCCACTTT. It specifies CASSPTTPGSSYNSPLHF.

The chain carries TRBV3-1 and TRBJ1-5; D possibly corresponds to TRBD1 (6 bases). V lost 0 bases and J 4 bases, leaving 16 bases between the germline ends. The length of the CDR3 is 17 residues. Germline values: CDR1 LGHDT, CDR2 YNNKEL (reference sequence). This CDR3 is CASSQDRVWQGNQPQHF. The CDR3 nucleotides are TGTGCCAGCAGCCAAGATCGGGTTTGGCAGGGGAATCAGCCCCAGCATTTT. The whole variable domain, filled in from reference TRBV3-1 and TRBJ1-5, reads DTAVSQTPKYLVTQMGNDKSIKCEQNLGHDTMYWYKQDSKKFLKIMFSYNNKELIINETVPNRFSPKSPDKAHLNLHINSLELGDSAVYFCASSQDRVWQGNQPQHFGDGTRLSIL.

The DNA for the CDR3 is TGTGCCAGCAGCCAGGACTTCTTTGGGCATTCACCCCTCCACTTT. Its protein is CASSQDFFGHSPLHF. The chain has TRBV7-2 and TRBJ1-6; D is ambiguous. This CDR3 has 15 amino acids. V lost 5 bases, J lost 8 bases, and 16 bases lay in between. CDR1 is SGHTA, CDR2 FQGNSA, per germline.

The rearrangement joins TRBV5-1 to TRBJ2-7; D possibly corresponds to TRBD2 (7 bases). CDR1 SGHRS and CDR2 YFSETQ come from the germline V gene. Trimming cost V 4 bases and J 2 bases, with 10 bases left between them. The CDR3 runs 13 residues. The CDR3 loop reads CASSSGDTYEQYF. DNA for the CDR3: TGCGCCAGCAGCAGCGGGGACACCTACGAGCAGTACTTC.